These 10 T cell receptor beta chains share one sample of origin, sequenced in a study of blood T cell repertoires in COVID-19 (TCRdb year 2020). Receptor libraries were prepared by the immunoSEQ multiplex PCR assay. Held by TCRdb, this immuneACCESS table contains in-frame sequences only and omits some clones. Under half of the omission traces to an unresolved V gene where checked; the cause of the rest is unknown. Across this sample there are 200,000 to 250,000 clones, with around 80% seen only once. The ten largest account for 10% to 15% of the sample. Specimen: peripheral blood. Receptor source: a human donor in a cohort sampled during active COVID-19.

V gene TRBV7-3 combines with J gene TRBJ2-1, with 10 bases identical to TRBD2. The CDR3 covers 14 residues. Trimming removed 6 bases from V and 4 bases from J; junction bases left unmatched: 3. CDR1 and CDR2 (germline): SGHTA, FQGTGA. The DNA for the CDR3 is TGTGCCAGCAGTTTGACTAGCGGGTACAATGAGCAGTTCTTC. This gives the protein CASSLTSGYNEQFF.

V gene TRBV6-2 or TRBV6-3 combines with J gene TRBJ2-2, with unresolved D. Trimming took 5 bases from V and 7 from J, leaving 11 bases between them. Germline V gene sequence: CDR1 MNHEY, CDR2 SVGEGT. The CDR3 length is 13 residues. The CDR3 nucleotides are TGTGCCAGCAGTGCACTCCTTGTCGGGGAGCTGTTTTTT. It encodes CASSALLVGELFF.

This rearrangement joins TRBV24-1 to TRBJ2-2; no clear D. Germline values: CDR1 KGHDR, CDR2 SFDVKD. V gave up 5 bases and J gave up 0 bases, with 12 bases separating them. The CDR3 spans 16 residues. The CDR3 coding sequence is TGTGCCACCAGTGTCGACCGTGGAGCGAACACCGGGGAGCTGTTTTTT. Translating it yields CATSVDRGANTGELFF.

The rearrangement uses TRBV5-1 and TRBJ2-5; 13 bases agree with TRBD2. Trimming at V came to 0 bases and at J to 4 bases, leaving 12 bases not matched to a gene. The CDR3 is made up of 19 amino acids. Germline CDR1 SGHRS, CDR2 YFSETQ. Here the CDR3 DNA reads TGCGCCAGCAGCTTGGCCATGGGACTAGCGGGAACGGAGACAGAGACCCAGTACTTC. Translation gives CASSLAMGLAGTETETQYF.

The rearrangement uses TRBV6-2 or TRBV6-3 and TRBJ1-1; tentative D call: TRBD1 (6 bases). Trimming stripped 2 bases from V and 4 bases from J, with 17 bases between. There are 16 residues in the CDR3. Looked up from germline, CDR1 is MNHEY and CDR2 is SVGEGT. CDR3 sequence (DNA): TGTGCCAGCAGTTACACTACTCAGGGGAGAGTCACTGAAGCTTTCTTT. Protein product: CASSYTTQGRVTEAFF.

The chain links TRBV28 to TRBJ1-2; D perhaps matches TRBD1 (5 bases). CDR3 size: 16 residues. Germline loops: CDR1 MDHEN, CDR2 SYDVKM. Between the trimmed V and J ends, which lost 6 bases and 0 bases, there was a span of 17 bases. Written as DNA, the CDR3 is TGTGCCAGCAGAACCCCCCATTGGGGCCCTAACTATGGCTACACCTTC. Translation: CASRTPHWGPNYGYTF.

The chain couples TRBV5-6 to TRBJ2-5; 8 nucleotides line up with TRBD1. There are 18 residues in the CDR3. After removal of 3 bases from V and 5 bases from J, the junction contained 18 bases not matched to a gene. Germline V gene data show CDR1 as SGHDT and CDR2 as YYEEEE. Written as DNA, the CDR3 is TGTGCCAGCAGCTATTTTTCCCCCAGGGGGCGCGATTTTGAGACCCAGTACTTC. Its translation: CASSYFSPRGRDFETQYF. The full variable domain, its missing parts supplied by reference TRBV5-6 and TRBJ2-5, is DAGVTQSPTHLIKTRGQQVTLRCSPKSGHDTVSWYQQALGQGPQFIFQYYEEEERQRGNFPDRFSGHQFPNYSSELNVNALLLGDSALYLCASSYFSPRGRDFETQYFGPGTRLLVL.

The CDR3 loop reads CASTQGVGPQHF. CDR3 DNA: TGTGCCAGCACCCAGGGGGTAGGGCCCCAGCATTTT. This chain links TRBV28 with TRBJ1-5, with 7 bases aligning to TRBD1. V gave up 7 bases and J gave up 9 bases; unmatched junction bases: 6. Germline CDR1 and CDR2: MDHEN and SYDVKM. This CDR3 has 12 amino acids.

CDR3: CAWSPPGGSAGNTIYF. Here the CDR3 DNA reads TGTGCCTGGAGTCCCCCGGGGGGGTCGGCGGGAAACACCATATATTTT. The rearrangement links TRBV30 to TRBJ1-3; a possible D gene is TRBD1 (5 bases). Trimming stripped 2 bases from V and 4 bases from J, with 18 bases between. From germline, CDR1 is GTSNPN and CDR2 SVGIG (reference sequence). The CDR3 contains 16 residues.

The genes are TRBV29-1 and TRBJ2-2; D is perhaps TRBD1 (6 bases). The V gene's germline CDR1 is SQVTM and CDR2 ANQGSEA. This CDR3 has 13 residues. The V gene lost 7 bases and the J gene lost 6 bases, with 15 bases spanning the gap. CDR3 bases: TGCAGCGGTGGGGCAGGGGTGGCCGGGGAGCTGTTTTTT. Protein: CSGGAGVAGELFF.